This TCR beta chain was profiled in a study of blood T cell repertoires in COVID-19. Study-level information: Acute and convalescent COVID-19 specimens originated in the United States, Italy and Spain. In each case, the material was cDNA or gDNA derived from T cells, B-cell-depleted T cells, or PBMCs.

The authors' processing: Estimated nucleated cell counts came from reference gene primer amplification. TCRdb's copy holds only in-frame clones and misses some; the assay was immunoSEQ multiplex PCR. V and J calls and clone size are as listed in that table; D and trimming were resolved from the DNA. Among 310,000 or so clones listed, roughly 90% were seen once. The sequence was obtained from a woman between 50 and 59 years old with active or convalescent COVID-19. Material for sequencing was peripheral blood.

This CDR3 is CASSQFRGSSYEQYF. The CDR3 bases are TGCGCCAGCAGCCAGTTCAGGGGAAGCTCCTACGAGCAGTACTTC. V usage is TRBV4-3 and J usage is TRBJ2-7; TRBD1 is a possible D gene (6 bases). Trimming took off 3 bases at V and 0 bases at J, with 12 bases between the two ends. The CDR3 runs to 15 residues. Per the germline V gene, CDR1 is LGHNA and CDR2 is YSLEER.